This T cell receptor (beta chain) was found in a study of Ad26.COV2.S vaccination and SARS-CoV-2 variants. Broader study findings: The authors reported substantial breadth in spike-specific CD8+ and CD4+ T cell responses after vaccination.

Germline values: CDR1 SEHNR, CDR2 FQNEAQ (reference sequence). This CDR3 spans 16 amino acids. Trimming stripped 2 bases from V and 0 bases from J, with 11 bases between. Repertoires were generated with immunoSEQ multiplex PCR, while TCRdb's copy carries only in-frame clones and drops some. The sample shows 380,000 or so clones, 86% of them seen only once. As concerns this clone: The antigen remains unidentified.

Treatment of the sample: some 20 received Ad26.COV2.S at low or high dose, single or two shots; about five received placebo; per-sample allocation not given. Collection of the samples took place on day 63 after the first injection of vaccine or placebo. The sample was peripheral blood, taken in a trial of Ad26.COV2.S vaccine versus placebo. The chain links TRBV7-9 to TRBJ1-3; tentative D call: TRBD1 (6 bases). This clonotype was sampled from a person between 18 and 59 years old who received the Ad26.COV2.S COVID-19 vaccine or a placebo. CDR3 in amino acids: CASSLRQASSGNTIYF. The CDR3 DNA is TGTGCCAGCAGCTTACGACAGGCCAGCTCTGGAAACACCATATATTTT.